Below, 32 T cell receptor beta chains from the same sample are listed, as sequenced in a study of blood T cell repertoires in COVID-19. The table came from immunoSEQ multiplex PCR; TCRdb's copy has only in-frame clones and leaves some out. The sample has roughly 69,000 clones, 90% seen once; the top ten hold approximately 5.8%. The sequencing input was peripheral blood. These receptors all stem from a man in his fifties with acute or convalescent COVID-19.

The chain uses TRBV10-2 and TRBJ2-1; 16 nucleotides agree with TRBD2. This CDR3 has 16 residues. The germline gives CDR1 WSHSY, CDR2 SAAADI. V dropped 8 bases and J dropped 9; count of bases not matched to a gene: 10. CDR3 protein: CASRGTSGRGSGEQFF. The CDR3 DNA is TGCGCCAGCCGAGGGACTAGCGGGAGGGGAAGCGGTGAGCAGTTCTTC.

The chain employs TRBV18 and TRBJ2-3; 9 bases align to TRBD1. The germline V gene has CDR1 KGHSH and CDR2 LQKENI. This CDR3 contains 14 residues. The ends lost 3 bases at V and 5 bases at J; junction bases unmatched: 3. CDR3 DNA sequence: TGTGCCAGCTCACCTGGGACAGGGATAGATACGCAGTATTTT. It specifies CASSPGTGIDTQYF.

A single count supports this clone. The chain is built from TRBV7-9 and TRBJ2-7, with D possibly TRBD1 on 5 matching bases. This CDR3 has 15 residues. CDR1 is SEHNR and CDR2 is FQNEAQ in the germline V gene (reference sequence). Trimming cost V 1 base and J 0 bases, with 10 bases left between them. In DNA form, the CDR3 reads TGTGCCAGCAGCTTAGGTTCGCAGGGCTCCTACGAGCAGTACTTC. It specifies CASSLGSQGSYEQYF.

The rearrangement uses TRBV10-3 and TRBJ1-2; TRBD1 matches 10 bases. From germline, CDR1 is ENHRY and CDR2 SYGVKD. The CDR3 sequence is 15 residues long. V shed 0 bases, J shed 5 bases, and the junction held 3 bases outside the gene matches. In DNA, the CDR3 is TGTGCCATCAGTGAGTCTCTGGGACAGGGGTATGGCTACACCTTC. It is translated as CAISESLGQGYGYTF.

V usage is TRBV27 and J usage is TRBJ2-3; TRBD2 aligns across 9 bases. V lost 5 bases, J lost 1 base, and 4 bases stayed unmatched. Germline assignment: CDR1 MNHEY and CDR2 SMNVEV (reference sequence). This CDR3 contains 15 residues. CDR3 nucleotide sequence: TGTGCCAGCAGTCCCGGACTAGCGCGCACAGATACGCAGTATTTT. Encoded protein: CASSPGLARTDTQYF.

In DNA form, the CDR3 reads TGCGCCAGCAGCAGAACGGGACTTGGGGAGTACACCGGGGAGCTGTTTTTT. Its protein is CASSRTGLGEYTGELFF. V is TRBV5-1 and J is TRBJ2-2, with D tentatively TRBD2 (6 bases). Trimming took off 4 bases at V and 3 bases at J, with 19 bases between the two ends. Germline V gives CDR1 SGHRS, CDR2 YFSETQ. The CDR3 runs 17 residues.

The chain links TRBV9 to TRBJ2-1; D possibly corresponds to TRBD2 (6 bases). From germline, CDR1 is SGDLS and CDR2 YYNGEE. V was trimmed by 0 bases and J by 0 bases, leaving 10 bases between them. The CDR3 runs to 16 residues. CDR3: CASSVEGLASYNEQFF. In DNA form, the CDR3 reads TGTGCCAGCAGCGTAGAGGGACTCGCCTCCTACAATGAGCAGTTCTTC.

J is TRBJ2-5 and V is TRBV5-4; D possibly corresponds to TRBD2 (6 bases). With 3 bases removed from V and 5 bases from J, the gap between germline ends came to 11 bases. The length of the CDR3 is 13 residues. Germline V gene lookup returns CDR1 SGHNT and CDR2 YYREEE (reference sequence). CDR3 protein: CASSSPGVETQYF. CDR3 nucleotide sequence: TGTGCCAGCAGCTCGCCGGGAGTGGAGACCCAGTACTTC.

The genes are TRBV6-5 and TRBJ1-5; TRBD1 agrees at 8 bases. The J segment lost 6 bases and the V segment lost 7 bases, leaving 5 bases of the junction unmatched. Germline CDR1 and CDR2: MNHEY and SVGAGI. This CDR3 has 13 amino acids. The CDR3 nucleotides are TGTGCCAGCACCGACAGGGGAACTCAGCCCCAGCATTTT. Protein product: CASTDRGTQPQHF.

The genes are TRBV5-4 and TRBJ1-2; D gene uncertain. CDR3 size: 13 residues. In germline, CDR1 is SGHNT, CDR2 YYREEE (reference sequence). V was trimmed by 0 bases and J by 5 bases, leaving 8 bases between them. CDR3 region: CASSLGSGYGYTF. The CDR3, as DNA: TGTGCCAGCAGCTTGGGCTCGGGGTATGGCTACACCTTC. The whole variable domain, filled in from reference TRBV5-4 and TRBJ1-2, reads ETGVTQSPTHLIKTRGQQVTLRCSSQSGHNTVSWYQQALGQGPQFIFQYYREEENGRGNFPPRFSGLQFPNYSSELNVNALELDDSALYLCASSLGSGYGYTFGSGTRLTVV.

The chain has TRBV5-1 and TRBJ2-5; unclear D gene. CDR3 length equals 14 residues. Germline lookup yields CDR1 SGHRS and CDR2 YFSETQ. Trimming took off 4 bases at V and 1 base at J, with 11 bases between the two ends. This CDR3 reads CASSIADTQETQYF. CDR3 coding DNA: TGCGCCAGCAGCATCGCTGACACCCAAGAGACCCAGTACTTC.

The CDR3 here is CASSLRRMTSYEQYF. As DNA, the CDR3 is TGTGCCAGCAGCTTGAGGCGGATGACCTCCTACGAGCAGTACTTC. This sequence joins TRBV5-6 and TRBJ2-7; D is unresolved. Germline lookup yields CDR1 SGHDT and CDR2 YYEEEE. CDR3 length: 15 amino acids. V lost 1 base and J 0 bases, leaving 11 bases between the germline ends.

This clone was counted once. The gene calls are TRBV11-2 and TRBJ2-3; no firm D call. Germline CDR1 and CDR2: SGHAT and FQNNGV. V was shortened by 1 base and J by 9 bases, with 17 bases between the two germline ends. The CDR3 runs 15 residues. CDR3 in DNA: TGTGCCAGCAGCTTAGTGTCTAGTATGCCTCAGACGCAGTATTTT. This gives the protein CASSLVSSMPQTQYF.

V is TRBV4-3 and J is TRBJ2-2; weak D call: TRBD1 (6 bases). The V gene's germline CDR1 is LGHNA and CDR2 YSLEER. The CDR3 runs 16 residues. V shed 4 bases and J shed 2 bases, with 14 bases lying between them. CDR3 nucleotides: TGCGCCAGCAGCCCAGGAGACAGGCAAAACACCGGGGAGCTGTTTTTT. As protein: CASSPGDRQNTGELFF.

The V gene is TRBV27, the J gene TRBJ1-5, with D tentatively TRBD1 (5 bases). Trimming stripped 6 bases from V and 0 bases from J, with 12 bases between. Looked up from germline, CDR1 is MNHEY and CDR2 is SMNVEV (reference sequence). This CDR3 is 15 amino acids long. CDR3 sequence: CASRRTTYSNQPQHF. CDR3 nucleotides: TGTGCCAGCAGAAGGACAACGTATAGCAATCAGCCCCAGCATTTT.

This clone has only one observation. The chain carries TRBV19 and TRBJ1-2, with D maybe TRBD1 (5 bases). Germline V gene data show CDR1 as LNHDA and CDR2 as SQIVND (reference sequence). This CDR3 comprises 14 residues. The V and J ends lost 5 bases and 0 bases respectively, with 10 bases between them. CDR3 protein: CASSYQGANYGYTF. The CDR3 DNA reads as TGTGCCAGTAGTTACCAGGGTGCTAACTATGGCTACACCTTC. The full variable domain, its missing parts supplied by reference TRBV19 and TRBJ1-2, is DGGITQSPKYLFRKEGQNVTLSCEQNLNHDAMYWYRQDPGQGLRLIYYSQIVNDFQKGDIAEGYSVSREKKESFPLTVTSAQKNPTAFYLCASSYQGANYGYTFGSGTRLTVV.

CDR3 sequence: CASSPGLAGVGARETQYF. The CDR3 bases are TGTGCCAGCAGTCCGGGACTAGCGGGAGTAGGCGCCCGGGAGACCCAGTACTTC. This chain links TRBV2 with TRBJ2-5; 14 nucleotides match TRBD2. CDR1 and CDR2 from the germline V gene are SNHLY and FYNNEI. This CDR3 spans 18 amino acids. V trimming: 5 bases; J trimming: 5 bases; junction bases outside the gene matches: 13.

The V call is TRBV11-2, the J call TRBJ2-7; 7 bases map to TRBD1. There are 13 residues in the CDR3. Looked up from germline, CDR1 is SGHAT and CDR2 is FQNNGV. With 7 bases clipped from V and 1 base from J, the junction kept 4 bases outside the gene matches. Here the CDR3 reads CASTVGQSYEQYF. The DNA of the CDR3 is TGTGCCAGCACCGTGGGACAGTCCTACGAGCAGTACTTC.

This clone was observed a few times. This sample includes further DNA sequences coding for the same CDR3. The chain employs TRBV24-1 and TRBJ2-1; TRBD1 aligns across 9 bases. Germline-derived CDR1 and CDR2 are KGHDR and SFDVKD. After removal of 2 bases from V and 2 bases from J, the junction contained 3 bases not matched to a gene. The CDR3 runs 16 residues. The CDR3 sequence is CATSDSNRGPYNEQFF. In DNA form, the CDR3 reads TGTGCCACCAGTGATTCAAACAGGGGGCCCTACAATGAGCAGTTCTTC.

This clone was picked up a small number of times. DNA of the CDR3: TGTGCCAGCAGCCTCGGTAGCGGGAGTGTTAATGAGCAGTTCTTC. Translation: CASSLGSGSVNEQFF. The J gene is TRBJ2-1, the V gene TRBV6-4; 9 nucleotides align to TRBD2. CDR1 is MRHNA and CDR2 is SNTAGT in the germline V gene. The CDR3 is 15 residues long. Losses at the gene ends were 6 bases for V and 7 bases for J; bases not matched to a gene: 10.

The rearrangement joins TRBV11-3 to TRBJ2-3, with 7 bases lining up with TRBD1. Germline V gives CDR1 SGHNT, CDR2 YENEEA. With 5 bases clipped from V and 1 base from J, the junction kept 9 bases outside the gene matches. This CDR3 has 16 residues. The CDR3 DNA sequence: TGTGCCAGCAGCGAGAGACAGGGATTCGGCACAGATACGCAGTATTTT. It yields the protein CASSERQGFGTDTQYF.

The V and J genes are TRBV18 and TRBJ1-1; weak D call: TRBD1 (6 bases). Between the trimmed V and J ends, which lost 1 base and 0 bases, there was a span of 12 bases. The germline V gene encodes CDR1 KGHSH and CDR2 LQKENI. The CDR3 length is 16 residues. CDR3 sequence: CASSPQKGTLNTEAFF. The CDR3 coding sequence is TGTGCCAGCTCACCACAAAAAGGGACACTGAACACTGAAGCTTTCTTT. Complete variable domain (other parts from reference TRBV18 and TRBJ1-1): NAGVMQNPRHLVRRRGQEARLRCSPMKGHSHVYWYRQLPEEGLKFMVYLQKENIIDESGMPKERFSAEFPKEGPSILRIQQVVRGDSAAYFCASSPQKGTLNTEAFFGQGTRLTVV.

The genes are TRBV13 and TRBJ1-3; D is unclear. The CDR3 consists of 16 residues. Germline assignment: CDR1 PRHDT and CDR2 FYEKMQ (reference sequence). The V end was cut by 5 bases, the J end by 0 bases, with 14 bases between. Here the CDR3 reads CASSPPGPRSGNTIYF. CDR3 DNA: TGTGCCAGCAGCCCACCAGGCCCGCGCTCTGGAAACACCATATATTTT.

This chain uses TRBV11-2 with TRBJ2-3, with 11 bases aligning to TRBD2. After removal of 4 bases from V and 6 bases from J, the junction contained 9 bases not matched to a gene. CDR1 is SGHAT and CDR2 is FQNNGV in the germline V gene. The CDR3 is 16 residues long. This CDR3 reads CASSSGLGLADDTQYF. For the CDR3, the DNA is TGTGCCAGCAGCTCCGGTCTGGGACTAGCGGACGATACGCAGTATTTT. Full variable domain (rest looked up from reference TRBV11-2 and TRBJ2-3): EAGVAQSPRYKIIEKRQSVAFWCNPISGHATLYWYQQILGQGPKLLIQFQNNGVVDDSQLPKDRFSAERLKGVDSTLKIQPAKLEDSAVYLCASSSGLGLADDTQYFGPGTRLTVL.

This sequence joins TRBV6-5 and TRBJ1-1; no clear D gene. Per germline, CDR1 MNHEY and CDR2 SVGAGI. Trimming shortened V by 6 bases and J by 4 bases, and 12 bases separated the two germline ends. The CDR3 is made up of 13 amino acids. The CDR3 reads CASSLSGGTEAFF. CDR3 nucleotide sequence: TGTGCCAGCAGCCTTAGTGGAGGCACTGAAGCTTTCTTT.

This chain uses TRBV5-4 with TRBJ1-1; D not resolved. This CDR3 has 13 amino acids. Germline V lookup: CDR1 SGHNT, CDR2 YYREEE (reference sequence). V dropped 7 bases and J dropped 0 bases, with 10 bases sitting between them. The CDR3 coding sequence is TGTGCCAGCGGAAGGGAGATGAACACTGAAGCTTTCTTT. Encoded protein: CASGREMNTEAFF.

V gene TRBV7-8 combines with J gene TRBJ2-1; 8 nucleotides line up with TRBD2. J was trimmed by 10 bases and V by 1 base; bases with no gene match: 15. The CDR3 consists of 17 residues. The germline CDR1 and CDR2 sequences are SGHVS and FQNEAQ. The CDR3 spells CASSLGGSSGSRGEQFF. The CDR3 bases are TGTGCCAGCAGCTTAGGAGGATCAAGCGGGAGTAGAGGGGAGCAGTTCTTC. Complete variable domain (other parts from reference TRBV7-8 and TRBJ2-1): GAGVSQSPRYKVAKRGQDVALRCDPISGHVSLFWYQQALGQGPEFLTYFQNEAQLDKSGLPSDRFFAERPEGSVSTLKIQRTQQEDSAVYLCASSLGGSSGSRGEQFFGPGTRLTVL.

The chain employs TRBV24-1 and TRBJ1-1, with D uncertain. The CDR3 is 17 amino acids. V was trimmed by 0 bases and J by 4 bases, leaving 17 bases between them. Germline V CDR1 and CDR2: KGHDR, SFDVKD. The CDR3 spells CATSDLQRIIRSTEAFF. CDR3 DNA: TGTGCCACCAGTGATTTGCAACGGATTATACGGAGCACTGAAGCTTTCTTT.

The V and J genes are TRBV6-5 and TRBJ1-2; D not certain. V was trimmed by 7 bases and J by 0 bases, leaving 15 bases between them. The CDR3 is 15 residues long. From germline, CDR1 is MNHEY and CDR2 SVGAGI. Here the CDR3 reads CASNDQASSNYGYTF. The CDR3 DNA sequence: TGTGCCAGCAACGATCAGGCCTCTTCTAACTATGGCTACACCTTC.

The chain is built from TRBV19 and TRBJ1-5; unclear D gene. Germline values: CDR1 LNHDA, CDR2 SQIVND (reference sequence). V was shortened by 5 bases and J by 9 bases, with 20 bases between the two germline ends. The CDR3 length is 15 residues. DNA of the CDR3: TGTGCCAGTAGTCCCCCAGTCCGCTCTTCTTGGCCCCAGCATTTT. This sequence encodes CASSPPVRSSWPQHF.

This chain connects TRBV9 to TRBJ1-2; perhaps TRBD1 as D (5 bases). V was cut by 0 bases and J by 2 bases, with 8 bases left in between. CDR1 is SGDLS and CDR2 is YYNGEE in the germline V gene. The CDR3 length is 14 residues. CDR3 in amino acids: CASSVDSGNYGYTF. The CDR3 DNA follows: TGTGCCAGCAGCGTAGATTCAGGGAACTATGGCTACACCTTC.

The chain joins TRBV18 to TRBJ2-7; D is uncertain. The CDR3 runs 13 residues. Germline V CDR1 and CDR2: KGHSH, LQKENI. Trimming pared 0 bases from V and 2 bases from J, leaving 5 bases between. CDR3 coding DNA: TGTGCCAGCTCACCACCGTCAACCTACGAGCAGTACTTC. It translates to CASSPPSTYEQYF.